These 26 T cell receptor beta chains originate from one sample sequenced in a study of shared clonotypes between healthy human individuals. Measured with immunoSEQ multiplex PCR; TCRdb has only the in-frame clones, and not every one. The sample has about 1,500,000 clones; roughly 96% are singletons. Sequences were obtained from naive CD4+ T cells sorted from blood. Stated subset: CD45RA+ positively selected. The receptors were gathered from a man aged 25 to 40 in good health.

The chain has TRBV7-2 and TRBJ2-1, with D unresolved. V was clipped by 5 bases and J by 6 bases, with 8 bases between them. The V gene's germline CDR1 is SGHTA and CDR2 FQGNSA. CDR3 length equals 12 residues. The CDR3 nucleotides are TGTGCCAGCAGCCACCCGGCCAATGAGCAGTTCTTC. This translates into CASSHPANEQFF.

V and J are TRBV5-1 and TRBJ2-7; TRBD2 agrees at 8 bases. CDR3 size: 13 residues. Germline V gene data show CDR1 as SGHRS and CDR2 as YFSETQ. The J segment lost 4 bases and the V segment lost 5 bases, leaving 5 bases of the junction unmatched. The CDR3 loop reads CASSPTSAYEQYF. CDR3 DNA sequence: TGCGCCAGCAGTCCGACTAGCGCTTACGAGCAGTACTTC.

V usage is TRBV19 and J usage is TRBJ2-3, with D possibly being TRBD1 (6 bases). The CDR3 is 15 residues long. V gave up 5 bases and J gave up 8 bases, with 20 bases separating them. Germline V gene data show CDR1 as LNHDA and CDR2 as SQIVND (reference sequence). The CDR3: CASSPTSRTDATQYF. CDR3 coding DNA: TGTGCCAGTAGTCCCACATCCCGGACAGACGCTACGCAGTATTTT.

This chain uses TRBV7-2 with TRBJ2-2; D gene unclear. V lost 5 bases to trimming and J lost 3 bases, with 7 bases between them. Looked up from germline, CDR1 is SGHTA and CDR2 is FQGNSA. The CDR3 loop spans 13 amino acids. The chain's CDR3 is CASSLSHTGELFF. For the CDR3, the DNA is TGTGCCAGCAGCCTTAGCCACACCGGGGAGCTGTTTTTT.

This clone was recorded once. This chain uses TRBV29-1 with TRBJ1-1, with D perhaps matching TRBD1 (6 bases). CDR3 size: 12 residues. The germline V gene encodes CDR1 SQVTM and CDR2 ANQGSEA. With 6 bases removed from V and 1 base from J, the gap between germline ends came to 9 bases. CDR3: CSVGHQNTEAFF. DNA for the CDR3: TGCAGCGTGGGACACCAGAACACTGAAGCTTTCTTT.

This rearrangement joins TRBV5-1 to TRBJ2-3; TRBD2 matches at 13 bases. Germline V gives CDR1 SGHRS, CDR2 YFSETQ. With V trimmed by 2 bases and J by 4 bases, 4 bases remained unmatched. The CDR3 is 16 residues long. The CDR3 nucleotides read TGCGCCAGCAGCTTTACTAGCGGGAGGGCCGCAGATACGCAGTATTTT. Translating it yields CASSFTSGRAADTQYF.

The rearrangement links TRBV7-2 to TRBJ1-2, with D possibly being TRBD1 (6 bases). Germline loops: CDR1 SGHTA, CDR2 FQGNSA. This CDR3 has 15 residues. Trimming left V 2 bases short and J 2 bases short, with 12 bases between. The CDR3 region is CASSLLGGPNYGYTF. CDR3 bases: TGTGCCAGCAGCTTATTGGGGGGCCCGAACTATGGCTACACCTTC.

The rearrangement links TRBV19 to TRBJ1-5; the match to TRBD1 covers 10 bases. The V segment lost 5 bases and the J segment 3 bases; nucleotides outside the gene matches: 4. This CDR3 contains 15 residues. The germline CDR1 and CDR2 sequences are LNHDA and SQIVND (reference sequence). The CDR3 sequence is CASSEGTGVNQPQHF. The CDR3 DNA reads TGTGCCAGTAGTGAAGGGACAGGGGTCAATCAGCCCCAGCATTTT.

The chain carries TRBV5-4 and TRBJ2-7; 9 nucleotides match TRBD1. Germline V lookup: CDR1 SGHNT, CDR2 YYREEE (reference sequence). This CDR3 spans 17 amino acids. Trimming at V came to 4 bases and at J to 7 bases, leaving 18 bases not matched to a gene. CDR3: CASSPRGGDRAWREQYF. CDR3 DNA: TGTGCCAGCAGCCCCAGAGGGGGGGACAGGGCGTGGCGTGAGCAGTACTTC.

The chain recombines TRBV2 with TRBJ1-5; 12 bases are a match to TRBD1. From germline, CDR1 is SNHLY and CDR2 FYNNEI. The J segment lost 6 bases and the V segment lost 2 bases, leaving 8 bases of the junction unmatched. This CDR3 is built from 17 residues. The CDR3 DNA is TGTGCCAGCAGTGAATTTGGGACAGGGGGCTTATTTCAGCCCCAGCATTTT. Protein product: CASSEFGTGGLFQPQHF.

This chain joins TRBV6-6 and TRBJ2-7; D might be TRBD1 or TRBD2, each matching 5 bases. Germline V gives CDR1 MNHNY, CDR2 SVGAGI (reference sequence). The CDR3 consists of 16 residues. Trimming took 4 bases from V and 2 from J, leaving 18 bases between them. The CDR3 here is CASSSPGTSATYEQYF. CDR3 coding DNA: TGTGCCAGCAGTTCCCCCGGGACGTCGGCCACCTACGAGCAGTACTTC.

This chain links TRBV19 with TRBJ1-3, with D possibly TRBD1 on 6 matching bases. CDR1 is LNHDA and CDR2 is SQIVND in the germline V gene (reference sequence). The CDR3 totals 16 residues. Trimming removed 4 bases at V and 0 bases at J, with 13 bases between. The CDR3 nucleotides read TGTGCCAGTAGTAGTCAGGGGATCCACTCTGGAAACACCATATATTTT. It encodes CASSSQGIHSGNTIYF.

The chain is built from TRBV10-3 and TRBJ2-7, with D maybe TRBD1 (6 bases). V lost 3 bases, J lost 9 bases, and 18 bases lay in between. The CDR3 contains 14 residues. Germline V gene sequence: CDR1 ENHRY, CDR2 SYGVKD. In DNA, the CDR3 is TGTGCCATCAGTGAAACCGGGACACCTGAGGGGCAGTACTTC. This gives the protein CAISETGTPEGQYF.

The CDR3 reads CASSLTTTGTLYGYTF. Written as DNA, the CDR3 is TGTGCCAGCAGCCTTACGACGACAGGGACCTTATATGGCTACACCTTC. The chain employs TRBV7-3 and TRBJ1-2; TRBD1 matches at 7 bases. This CDR3 spans 16 amino acids. The V segment lost 5 bases and the J segment 5 bases; nucleotides outside the gene matches: 14. The germline V gene has CDR1 SGHTA and CDR2 FQGTGA.

The V gene is TRBV11-3, the J gene TRBJ2-3; either TRBD1 or TRBD2 may supply D (5 bases each). This CDR3 region has 14 residues. Looked up from germline, CDR1 is SGHNT and CDR2 is YENEEA. V was shortened by 3 bases and J by 6 bases, with 13 bases between the two germline ends. The CDR3 DNA reads as TGTGCCAGCAGCTTTCGGGGCCTGGAGGATACGCAGTATTTT. It specifies CASSFRGLEDTQYF.

This sequence joins TRBV7-2 and TRBJ2-2, with 9 nucleotides matching TRBD1. Germline V gene data show CDR1 as SGHTA and CDR2 as FQGNSA. CDR3 size: 16 residues. The V and J ends lost 5 bases and 7 bases, in that order; junction bases with no gene match: 11. The CDR3 DNA reads TGTGCCAGCAGCGTAGACCACAGGGGGCTGAGCGGGGAGCTGTTTTTT. It is translated as CASSVDHRGLSGELFF.

The chain carries TRBV7-3 and TRBJ2-2, with D possibly being TRBD1 or TRBD2 (5 bases each). In germline, CDR1 is SGHTA, CDR2 FQGTGA. Trimming pared 5 bases from V and 4 bases from J, leaving 14 bases between. The CDR3 runs 15 residues. The chain's CDR3 is CASSPRVAPTGELFF. Here the CDR3 DNA reads TGTGCCAGCAGCCCCAGGGTAGCGCCCACCGGGGAGCTGTTTTTT.

The chain recombines TRBV7-9 with TRBJ1-5; 11 bases match TRBD1. Trimming removed 7 bases from V and 5 bases from J; junction bases left unmatched: 1. CDR3 length: 13 amino acids. Germline values: CDR1 SEHNR, CDR2 FQNEAQ (reference sequence). CDR3 residues: CASMGQGDQPQHF. CDR3 nucleotide sequence: TGTGCCAGCATGGGACAGGGGGATCAGCCCCAGCATTTT.

The chain combines TRBV5-8 with TRBJ2-6; D possibly corresponds to TRBD1 (5 bases). CDR1 and CDR2 (germline): SGHTS, YDEGEE. This CDR3 has 17 amino acids. V lost 0 bases and J lost 1, with 11 bases in between. This CDR3 is CASSLAGLPSGANVLTF. CDR3 coding DNA: TGTGCCAGCAGCTTGGCAGGGCTGCCTTCTGGGGCCAACGTCCTGACTTTC.

A word on this clone: Other DNA sequences in this sample translate to the same CDR3. CDR3 coding DNA: TGTGCCAGCAGCTTTGCCGGCTCTGGAAACACCATATATTTT. Protein product: CASSFAGSGNTIYF. The rearrangement joins TRBV5-4 to TRBJ1-3, with unresolved D. The germline V gene encodes CDR1 SGHNT and CDR2 YYREEE (reference sequence). Deletions cut 2 bases from V and 0 bases from J, with 6 bases between. The CDR3 sequence is 14 residues long.

This clone came up a few times. Other DNA sequences in this sample translate to the same CDR3. In DNA, the CDR3 is TGTGCCAGCTCACCCGACTCCTACGAGCAGTACTTC. Translated, it gives CASSPDSYEQYF. This sequence joins TRBV18 and TRBJ2-7; D is ambiguous. The V and J ends lost 3 bases and 0 bases respectively, with 3 bases between them. The CDR3 sequence is 12 residues long. Per the germline V gene, CDR1 is KGHSH and CDR2 is LQKENI.

Points on this clone: At the DNA level, this CDR3 is encoded by other sequences in the same sample as well. The V and J genes are TRBV27 and TRBJ1-1; D unresolved. CDR3 length equals 13 residues. The germline V gene encodes CDR1 MNHEY and CDR2 SMNVEV (reference sequence). V was trimmed by 3 bases and J by 1 base, leaving 6 bases between them. DNA for the CDR3: TGTGCCAGCAGTTTGTTAGGGAACACTGAAGCTTTCTTT. This gives the protein CASSLLGNTEAFF.

The chain joins TRBV29-1 to TRBJ2-5; 9 positions match TRBD1. Germline CDR1 and CDR2: SQVTM and ANQGSEA. CDR3 length: 13 residues. Trimming at V came to 8 bases and at J to 5 bases, leaving 9 bases not matched to a gene. CDR3 sequence (DNA): TGCAGCACGCAAGACAGGGGGGACGAGACCCAGTACTTC. It is translated as CSTQDRGDETQYF.

The gene calls are TRBV5-1 and TRBJ1-1; no definite D call. The germline V gene has CDR1 SGHRS and CDR2 YFSETQ. Trimming pared 2 bases from V and 1 base from J, leaving 12 bases between. CDR3 length: 15 residues. CDR3 DNA: TGCGCCAGCAGCTTAGCACCCCTCGGGAACACTGAAGCTTTCTTT. Protein product: CASSLAPLGNTEAFF.

This clone was seen only once. The chain combines TRBV19 with TRBJ2-2; D is unclear. CDR3 size: 14 residues. CDR1 is LNHDA and CDR2 is SQIVND in the germline V gene (reference sequence). V was cut by 7 bases and J by 3 bases, with 12 bases left in between. CDR3: CASKNLRHTGELFF. The CDR3 region has the DNA TGTGCCAGTAAAAACTTACGACACACCGGGGAGCTGTTTTTT.

The chain has TRBV18 and TRBJ1-1, with 10 bases that match TRBD1. Germline loops: CDR1 KGHSH, CDR2 LQKENI. This CDR3 spans 16 amino acids. Germline trimming cut 4 bases from V and 3 bases from J; bases unmatched to any gene: 8. The CDR3 reads CASSLLDRGLDTEAFF. As DNA, the CDR3 is TGTGCCAGCTCACTCTTAGACAGGGGGCTGGACACTGAAGCTTTCTTT.